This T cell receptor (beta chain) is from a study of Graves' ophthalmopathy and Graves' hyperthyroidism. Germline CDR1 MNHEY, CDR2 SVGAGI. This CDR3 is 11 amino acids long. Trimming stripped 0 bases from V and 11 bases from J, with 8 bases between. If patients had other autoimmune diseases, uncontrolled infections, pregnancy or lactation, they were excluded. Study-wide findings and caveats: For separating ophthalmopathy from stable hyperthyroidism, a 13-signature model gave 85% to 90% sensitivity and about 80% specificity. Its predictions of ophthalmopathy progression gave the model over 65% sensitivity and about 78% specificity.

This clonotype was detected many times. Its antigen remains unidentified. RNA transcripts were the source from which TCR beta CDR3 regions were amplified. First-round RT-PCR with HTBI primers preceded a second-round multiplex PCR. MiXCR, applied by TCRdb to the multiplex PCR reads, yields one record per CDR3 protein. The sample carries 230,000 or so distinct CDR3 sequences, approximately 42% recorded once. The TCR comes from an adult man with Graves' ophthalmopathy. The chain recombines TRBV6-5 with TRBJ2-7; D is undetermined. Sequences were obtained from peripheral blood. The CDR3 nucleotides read TGTGCCAGCAGTTACTCCGCGGTAGAGTACTTC. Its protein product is CASSYSAVEYF.